This T cell receptor beta chain was retrieved from a study of Ad26.COV2.S vaccination and SARS-CoV-2 variants. In germline, CDR1 is LNHDA, CDR2 SQIVND (reference sequence). V lost 4 bases and J lost 3, with 7 bases in between. The CDR3 runs to 13 residues. The sample's treatment: roughly 20 received Ad26.COV2.S at low or high dose, single or two shots; 5 received placebo; per-sample allocation not given. All samples were drawn on day 63, counting from the first vaccine or placebo injection. Using immunoSEQ multiplex PCR, the repertoire was profiled, and TCRdb retains in-frame clones only, with some absent. The data show around 300,000 clones, with around nine tenths seen just once and 9.5% to 12% held by the top ten.

The receptor's source is a person aged 18-60 years who received the Ad26.COV2.S COVID-19 vaccine or a placebo. The gene calls are TRBV19 and TRBJ2-1, with D unclear. Here the sequenced sample was peripheral blood, taken in a trial of Ad26.COV2.S vaccine versus placebo. The CDR3 region is CASSTSNYNEQFF. In nucleotides, the CDR3 is TGTGCCAGTAGTACCTCGAACTACAATGAGCAGTTCTTC.